This TCR beta chain was identified during a study of blood T cell repertoires in COVID-19. Study summary: Samples came from the United States, Italy and Spain, spanning acute and convalescent COVID-19. Sources were T cells, B-cell-depleted T cells, or PBMCs; the material itself was cDNA or gDNA.

CDR1 is LNHDA, CDR2 SQIVND, per germline (reference sequence). The CDR3 consists of 17 residues. The V end was cut by 9 bases, the J end by 0 bases, with 20 bases between. How the authors handled the data: Cell counts per sample came from amplifying reference gene primers. This table comes from immunoSEQ multiplex PCR, and its TCRdb copy is limited to in-frame clones, with some not included. V and J calls and clone size follow that table, whereas D and trimming were derived from the DNA. The data show almost 95,000 clones, around 72% seen once. Sequenced: peripheral blood. The clonotype originates from a woman aged 55-75 years in a cohort sampled during active or convalescent COVID-19. The V call is TRBV19, the J call TRBJ1-4; possibly TRBD1 for D (6 bases). The CDR3 region has the DNA TGTGCCAGCTCCTTTGAGACAGGACACTCAACTAATGAAAAACTGTTTTTT. This codes for CASSFETGHSTNEKLFF.